One and the same sample provided the 25 T cell receptor beta chains below, sequenced in a study of blood T cell repertoires in COVID-19. Method: immunoSEQ multiplex PCR; TCRdb's copy keeps in-frame clones and lacks some. The sample includes a few hundred thousand clones, about 88% of them seen just once. The sequencing input was peripheral blood. The origin of the receptors is a woman in her 70s with active or convalescent COVID-19.

The V and J genes are TRBV6-1 and TRBJ1-6; 8 bases fit TRBD1. Germline V gives CDR1 MNHNS, CDR2 SASEGT. The CDR3 consists of 15 residues. Trimming removed 0 bases from V and 9 bases from J; junction bases left unmatched: 4. Here the CDR3 reads CASSEASGGSSPLHF. The CDR3 DNA follows: TGTGCCAGCAGTGAAGCTTCAGGGGGCTCTTCACCCCTCCACTTT.

This sequence joins TRBV7-2 and TRBJ2-1; D possibly corresponds to TRBD1 (5 bases). V lost 5 bases, J lost 10 bases, and 12 bases lay in between. Germline CDR1 reads SGHTA; CDR2 reads FQGNSA. CDR3 length: 12 amino acids. The DNA of the CDR3 is TGTGCCAGCAGCAAACTTAACAGGGAGCAGTTCTTC. Amino acids: CASSKLNREQFF.

J is TRBJ1-5 and V is TRBV11-2; D not certain. The CDR3 is 14 amino acids. Germline V gene sequence: CDR1 SGHAT, CDR2 FQNNGV. The V and J ends lost 0 bases and 4 bases respectively, with 7 bases between them. CDR3 residues: CASSLDFGNQPQHF. The CDR3 DNA reads TGTGCCAGCAGCTTAGATTTCGGTAATCAGCCCCAGCATTTT.

The gene calls are TRBV4-3 and TRBJ2-6; TRBD1 matches at 8 bases. V lost 8 bases, J lost 0 bases, and 6 bases stayed unmatched. The CDR3 runs to 16 residues. Per the germline V gene, CDR1 is LGHNA and CDR2 is YSLEER. Here the CDR3 reads CASGQGASSGANVLTF. As DNA, the CDR3 is TGCGCCAGCGGGCAGGGGGCAAGCTCTGGGGCCAACGTCCTGACTTTC.

V is TRBV12-3 or TRBV12-4 and J is TRBJ1-2; 7 bases match TRBD1. V shed 6 bases and J 7 bases; nucleotides not matched to a gene: 5. This CDR3 contains 12 residues. The CDR3 DNA sequence: TGTGCCAGCAGACAAACAGGGGTTGGCTACACCTTC. Protein product: CASRQTGVGYTF.

The rearrangement uses TRBV6-2 or TRBV6-3 and TRBJ2-2; 7 nucleotides match TRBD2. V lost 6 bases, J lost 4 bases, and 5 bases stayed unmatched. The CDR3 totals 14 residues. CDR1 is MNHEY, CDR2 SVGEGT, per germline. The CDR3 spells CASSWGGGTGELFF. The CDR3 DNA follows: TGTGCCAGCAGCTGGGGGGGAGGCACCGGGGAGCTGTTTTTT.

The rearrangement links TRBV11-2 to TRBJ1-1, with 9 positions matching TRBD1. The germline CDR1 and CDR2 sequences are SGHAT and FQNNGV. This CDR3 spans 14 amino acids. V gave up 7 bases and J gave up 6 bases; unmatched junction bases: 9. As DNA, the CDR3 is TGTGCCAGCACCTGGGGACAGGGAGGCTCTGAAGCTTTCTTT. This encodes CASTWGQGGSEAFF.

The chain couples TRBV10-1 to TRBJ2-1; 7 nucleotides line up with TRBD2. Germline-derived CDR1 and CDR2 are WNHNN and SYGVQD (reference sequence). V shed 3 bases, J shed 5 bases, and the junction held 16 bases outside the gene matches. The CDR3 consists of 18 residues. The CDR3 loop is CASSDLVGGRELDNEQFF. CDR3 coding DNA: TGCGCCAGCAGTGATTTGGTGGGGGGGAGAGAACTTGACAATGAGCAGTTCTTC.

V is TRBV5-4 and J is TRBJ2-7, with D tentatively TRBD1 (6 bases). The CDR3 extends over 14 amino acids. Germline lookup yields CDR1 SGHNT and CDR2 YYREEE (reference sequence). The germline V and J ends were trimmed by 0 bases and 5 bases, with 12 bases remaining between them. The chain's CDR3 is CASSLDVGANEQYF. The CDR3 DNA follows: TGTGCCAGCAGCTTGGATGTGGGGGCGAACGAGCAGTACTTC.

The chain has TRBV6-1 and TRBJ2-7; unclear D gene. The length of the CDR3 is 14 residues. Per the germline V gene, CDR1 is MNHNS and CDR2 is SASEGT. Trimming cost V 1 base and J 5 bases, with 12 bases left between them. The CDR3 nucleotides are TGTGCCAGCAGTGAAGGAGGTCGTACGGACGAGCAGTACTTC. Protein sequence: CASSEGGRTDEQYF.

The rearrangement links TRBV5-1 to TRBJ1-1, with 7 bases identical to TRBD1. The J segment lost 0 bases and the V segment lost 4 bases, leaving 9 bases of the junction unmatched. CDR1 is SGHRS and CDR2 is YFSETQ in the germline V gene. The CDR3 runs 16 residues. In DNA, the CDR3 is TGCGCCAGCAGCCTTCTAACGACAGGGATGAACACTGAAGCTTTCTTT. Encoded protein: CASSLLTTGMNTEAFF.

CDR3 nucleotide sequence: TGTGCCAGCAGCTTCTCGGTAGCTAACTATGGCTACACCTTC. It translates to CASSFSVANYGYTF. The V call is TRBV11-2, the J call TRBJ1-2; D gene unclear. Trimming took 3 bases from V and 0 from J, leaving 8 bases between them. From germline, CDR1 is SGHAT and CDR2 FQNNGV. CDR3 length: 14 residues.

V is TRBV13 and J is TRBJ1-2; no reliable D call. CDR1 and CDR2 (germline): PRHDT, FYEKMQ (reference sequence). Trimming took off 2 bases at V and 6 bases at J, with 22 bases between the two ends. CDR3 size: 17 residues. The CDR3 here is CASSLLGGKERGHGYTF. DNA for the CDR3: TGTGCCAGCAGCTTATTGGGAGGTAAAGAAAGAGGACATGGCTACACCTTC.

CDR3 region: CASKLGVYNEQFF. The CDR3 nucleotides are TGTGCCAGCAAATTAGGGGTATACAATGAGCAGTTCTTC. This sequence joins TRBV12-3 or TRBV12-4 and TRBJ2-1, with D tentatively TRBD1 (5 bases). V was shortened by 7 bases and J by 4 bases, with 11 bases between the two germline ends. The CDR3 has 13 amino acids.

The rearrangement uses TRBV5-6 and TRBJ1-6, with a possible D match to TRBD1 (6 bases). CDR3 length: 14 amino acids. Trimming took 2 bases from V and 8 from J, leaving 11 bases between them. CDR1 and CDR2 from the germline V gene are SGHDT and YYEEEE. The CDR3 DNA reads TGTGCCAGCAGCTTTACAGGGATGGATTCACCCCTCCACTTT. This sequence encodes CASSFTGMDSPLHF.

In regard to this clone: The same CDR3 also results from other DNA sequences found in this sample. The rearrangement joins TRBV3-1 (or the pseudogene TRBV3-2) to TRBJ1-1; D is perhaps TRBD1 (6 bases). The germline gives CDR1 LGHDT, CDR2 YNNKEL (reference sequence). The CDR3 contains 13 residues. V was clipped by 2 bases and J by 10 bases, with 14 bases between them. In DNA form, the CDR3 reads TGTGCCAGCAGCCAACTACAGGGTCGAGGAGCTTTCTTT. Translation: CASSQLQGRGAFF.

The table lists this clone with a few counts. V usage is TRBV6-2 or TRBV6-3 and J usage is TRBJ1-1; D gene uncertain. The CDR3 spans 14 residues. Between the trimmed V and J ends, which lost 2 bases and 5 bases, there was a span of 12 bases. Germline V gene sequence: CDR1 MNHEY, CDR2 SVGEGT. CDR3: CASSYAGPGTEAFF. DNA of the CDR3: TGTGCCAGCAGTTACGCGGGCCCCGGGACTGAAGCTTTCTTT.

In its sample, this clone was seen once. The V call is TRBV6-2 or TRBV6-3, the J call TRBJ1-5; D is perhaps TRBD1 (5 bases). The V end was cut by 6 bases, the J end by 6 bases, with 18 bases between. CDR1 is MNHEY, CDR2 SVGEGT, per germline. This CDR3 spans 15 amino acids. The CDR3 reads CASSSLGGTAQPQHF. The CDR3 DNA follows: TGTGCCAGCAGCTCCCTTGGCGGGACGGCTCAGCCCCAGCATTTT.

This clone has a single count. V usage is TRBV27 and J usage is TRBJ1-1, with D perhaps matching TRBD1 (6 bases). V lost 8 bases to trimming and J lost 1 base, with 20 bases between them. The CDR3 is 16 residues long. CDR1 MNHEY and CDR2 SMNVEV come from the germline V gene (reference sequence). The CDR3 bases are TGTGCCAGCCGCATACAGGGAGGGGTTCAGAACACTGAAGCTTTCTTT. Residues: CASRIQGGVQNTEAFF.

This clone has more than one count but fewer than ten. The chain combines TRBV24-1 with TRBJ1-2; D is unresolved. This CDR3 comprises 14 residues. V lost 4 bases, J lost 4 bases, and 12 bases lay in between. Germline V gives CDR1 KGHDR, CDR2 SFDVKD. CDR3 residues: CATSDSGLGYGYTF. As DNA, the CDR3 is TGTGCCACCAGTGACTCAGGACTAGGCTATGGCTACACCTTC.

A word on this clone: Possible read error: a much larger clone is one base away. J is TRBJ1-2 and V is TRBV12-3 or TRBV12-4; D is unclear. The CDR3 spans 11 residues. V was cut by 4 bases and J by 5 bases, with 5 bases left in between. The CDR3 loop is CASSSGYGYTF. CDR3 in DNA: TGTGCCAGCAGTTCAGGTTATGGCTACACCTTC.

The chain recombines TRBV14 with TRBJ1-3, with D maybe TRBD1 (6 bases). Per the germline V gene, CDR1 is SGHDN and CDR2 is FVKESK. This CDR3 contains 16 residues. Trimming removed 4 bases from V and 0 bases from J, with 13 bases in between. CDR3 DNA: TGTGCCAGCAGCCGCGACAGGTTAAGCTCTGGAAACACCATATATTTT. Protein product: CASSRDRLSSGNTIYF.

This clone was seen a handful of times. The chain links TRBV5-6 to TRBJ1-1; 7 bases are a match to TRBD1. Germline trimming cut 0 bases from V and 4 bases from J; bases unmatched to any gene: 3. The CDR3 totals 14 residues. The germline V gene encodes CDR1 SGHDT and CDR2 YYEEEE. The DNA for the CDR3 is TGTGCCAGCAGCTTGGGACAGGGCACCACTGAAGCTTTCTTT. Protein sequence: CASSLGQGTTEAFF.

The chain couples TRBV15 to TRBJ1-2, with 11 bases fitting TRBD1. Trimming cost V 6 bases and J 6 bases; bases outside gene matches: 9. Per germline, CDR1 LNHNV and CDR2 YYDKDF (reference sequence). The CDR3 loop spans 15 amino acids. CDR3 sequence reads: CATREHRTGGHGYTF. The CDR3 DNA reads TGTGCCACCAGAGAACACCGGACAGGGGGCCATGGCTACACCTTC.

This clone was counted once. The genes are TRBV29-1 and TRBJ1-1; 8 bases are shared with TRBD1. The CDR3 extends over 13 amino acids. CDR1 is SQVTM and CDR2 is ANQGSEA in the germline V gene. The V segment lost 8 bases and the J segment 1 base; nucleotides outside the gene matches: 6. CDR3 sequence reads: CSLRTGSNTEAFF. CDR3 sequence (DNA): TGCAGCCTGAGGACAGGGTCGAACACTGAAGCTTTCTTT.